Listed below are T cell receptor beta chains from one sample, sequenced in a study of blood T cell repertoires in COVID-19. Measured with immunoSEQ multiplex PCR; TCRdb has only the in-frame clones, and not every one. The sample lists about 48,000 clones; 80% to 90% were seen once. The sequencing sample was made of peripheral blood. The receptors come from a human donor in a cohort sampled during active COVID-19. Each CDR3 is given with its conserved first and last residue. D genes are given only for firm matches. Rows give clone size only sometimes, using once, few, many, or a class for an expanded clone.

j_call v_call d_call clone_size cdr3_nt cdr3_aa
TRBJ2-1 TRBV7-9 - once TGTGCCAGCAGCTTAGCTGGGGGGAATGAGCAGTTCTTC CASSLAGGNEQFF
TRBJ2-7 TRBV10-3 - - TGTGCCATCAGTGCCGGACAATCCTACGAGCAGTACTTC CAISAGQSYEQYF
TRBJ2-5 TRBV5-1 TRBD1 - TGCGCCAGCAGCACGGGGACAGGTCAAGGAGAGACCCAGTACTTC CASSTGTGQGETQYF
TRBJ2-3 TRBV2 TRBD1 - TGTGCCAGCAGTGAAGCCGGGACAGGGCTGTCAGATACGCAGTATTTT CASSEAGTGLSDTQYF
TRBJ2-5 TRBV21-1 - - TGTGCCACACGGGGGTCGGAGACCCAGTACTTC CATRGSETQYF
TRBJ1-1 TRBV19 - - TGTGCCAGTAGTATCGGCGGGACGGTGAACACTGAAGCTTTCTTT CASSIGGTVNTEAFF
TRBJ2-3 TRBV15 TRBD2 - TGTGCCACCAGCGAAAGCGGGGGGCGCACAGATACGCAGTATTTT CATSESGGRTDTQYF
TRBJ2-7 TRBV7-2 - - TGTGCCAGCAGCGTCAACTACGAGCAGTACTTC CASSVNYEQYF
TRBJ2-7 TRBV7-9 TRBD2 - TGTGCCAGCGGACTAGCGGGGGGTCCCACCTACGAGCAGTACTTC CASGLAGGPTYEQYF
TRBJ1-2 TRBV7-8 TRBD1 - TGTGCCAGCAGCTTAGAGACCGGGACAGGGAATGGCTACACCTTC CASSLETGTGNGYTF
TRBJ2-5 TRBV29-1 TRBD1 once TGCAGCGTTGTAGGACAGGGGAGGGAGACCCAGTACTTC CSVVGQGRETQYF
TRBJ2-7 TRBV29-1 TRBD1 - TGCAGCGTTCAGGGGGTTAGAGGCGAGCAGTACTTC CSVQGVRGEQYF
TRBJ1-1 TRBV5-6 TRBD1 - TGTGCCAGCAGCCTTCCGGACAGGGGTATCGATGAAGCTTTCTTT CASSLPDRGIDEAFF
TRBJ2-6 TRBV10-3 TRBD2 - TGTGCCATCAGTGAACCGGGGGGGGGCTCTGGGGCCAACGTCCTGACTTTC CAISEPGGGSGANVLTF